This T cell receptor beta chain was captured by sequencing in a study of OX40 agonist ivuxolimab in advanced cancers. This clone was counted a single time. Antigen: not known. Study-level findings and limits: Averaging showed that CD8+ T cells had more expanded clones than CD4+ did. Among expanded peripheral T cells, antigen specificity went undetermined. Doses of 0.1 to 3.0 mg/kg were accompanied by clonal expansion of CD4+ and CD8+ blood T cells by week 6.

There are 15 residues in the CDR3. Deletions cut 3 bases from V and 1 base from J, with 10 bases between. The V gene's germline CDR1 is SGHTA and CDR2 FQGNSA. Libraries were prepared by immunoSEQ multiplex PCR; TCRdb keeps only in-frame clonotypes and omits some of them. The table shows around 20,000 clones, with about 87% occurring only once. This TCR came from an adult with an advanced solid tumor such as melanoma, head and neck, liver or kidney cancer. The starting material was CD4+ or CD8+ T cells sorted from blood, obtained in a trial of the OX40 agonist ivuxolimab. V and J are TRBV7-2 and TRBJ1-5; possibly TRBD1 for D (5 bases). As DNA, the CDR3 is TGTGCCAGCAGCTTGCGGGGGTTGAGCAATCAGCCCCAGCATTTT. Amino acid sequence: CASSLRGLSNQPQHF.